Below are 12 T cell receptor beta chains sequenced from a single sample in a study of immune evolution from preneoplasia to lung adenocarcinoma. The protocol was immunoSEQ multiplex PCR, while the TCRdb copy is restricted to in-frame clones and leaves out a portion. The sample has around 6,000 clones, around 70% seen once; the top ten hold over 7.5%. The sample consisted of FFPE lung adenocarcinoma in situ tissue. These receptors were collected from a donor of 70 years or more with lung adenocarcinoma.

The chain uses TRBV9 and TRBJ1-1, with D perhaps matching TRBD1 (5 bases). Germline CDR1 is SGDLS and CDR2 is YYNGEE. V lost 7 bases and J lost 0, with 10 bases in between. The CDR3 sequence is 13 residues long. The CDR3 region has the DNA TGTGCCAGCCCACAGGCGTTGAACACTGAAGCTTTCTTT. Translation gives CASPQALNTEAFF.

V is TRBV4-1 and J is TRBJ2-3; the match to TRBD2 covers 9 bases. The ends lost 4 bases at V and 4 bases at J; junction bases unmatched: 12. There are 17 residues in the CDR3. The germline CDR1 and CDR2 sequences are MGHRA and YSYEKL. CDR3 amino acids: CASSPLGASGEADTQYF. The CDR3 nucleotides read TGCGCCAGCAGCCCACTGGGGGCTAGCGGGGAGGCAGATACGCAGTATTTT.

The J gene is TRBJ2-7, the V gene TRBV28; 9 bases agree with TRBD2. This CDR3 region has 16 residues. Germline V gives CDR1 MDHEN, CDR2 SYDVKM. After removal of 4 bases from V and 3 bases from J, the junction contained 10 bases not matched to a gene. CDR3 amino acids: CASSSRGSGGIYEQYF. The CDR3 nucleotides are TGTGCCAGCAGTTCCCGGGGTAGCGGGGGTATCTACGAGCAGTACTTC.

The rearrangement links TRBV30 to TRBJ1-2; D possibly corresponds to TRBD1 (6 bases). Germline V gives CDR1 GTSNPN, CDR2 SVGIG (reference sequence). The CDR3 extends over 15 amino acids. Trimming removed 2 bases at V and 4 bases at J, with 17 bases between. CDR3 in DNA: TGTGCCTGGAGTTTAACGGGGGCAGGTCGCTATGGCTACACCTTC. It codes for CAWSLTGAGRYGYTF.

This clone was counted between two and nine times. The gene calls are TRBV5-8 and TRBJ2-5; 7 bases map to TRBD1. The J segment lost 1 base and the V segment lost 0 bases, leaving 3 bases of the junction unmatched. Germline V gene sequence: CDR1 SGHTS, CDR2 YDEGEE. This CDR3 has 15 residues. This CDR3 reads CASSLEGASQETQYF. As DNA, the CDR3 is TGTGCCAGCAGCTTGGAGGGGGCCTCCCAAGAGACCCAGTACTTC.

With regard to this clone: Different DNA sequences within this sample yield the same CDR3. V and J are TRBV4-1 and TRBJ2-3; no firm D call. Trimming removed 0 bases from V and 0 bases from J, with 7 bases in between. Germline V gene data show CDR1 as MGHRA and CDR2 as YSYEKL. The CDR3 has 15 residues. The CDR3 DNA sequence: TGCGCCAGCAGCCAAGATAAACGGAGCACAGATACGCAGTATTTT. Its translation is CASSQDKRSTDTQYF.

This clone was detected a few times. The J gene is TRBJ1-1, the V gene TRBV27; D unresolved. V was pared by 1 base and J by 4 bases, with 7 bases between. Germline CDR1 is MNHEY and CDR2 is SMNVEV (reference sequence). The CDR3 consists of 13 residues. The CDR3 region is CASSLWVATEAFF. The DNA for the CDR3 is TGTGCCAGCAGTTTATGGGTGGCCACTGAAGCTTTCTTT.

The chain links TRBV2 to TRBJ1-4; tentative D call: TRBD1 (5 bases). There are 14 residues in the CDR3. Germline values: CDR1 SNHLY, CDR2 FYNNEI. The V end was cut by 6 bases, the J end by 8 bases, with 16 bases between. The CDR3 DNA is TGTGCCAGCAGGGCTACCCGAGGGGAGGAAAAACTGTTTTTT. Translating it yields CASRATRGEEKLFF.

Here the CDR3 DNA reads TGCGCCAGCAGTCCTACAGGGAATGAAAAACTGTTTTTT. Translation: CASSPTGNEKLFF. The genes are TRBV5-1 and TRBJ1-4; tentative D call: TRBD1 (6 bases). Trimming took off 5 bases at V and 5 bases at J, with 10 bases between the two ends. Germline V gives CDR1 SGHRS, CDR2 YFSETQ. This CDR3 is built from 13 residues.

The V gene is TRBV7-9, the J gene TRBJ2-1; 12 bases agree with TRBD2. The CDR3 totals 14 residues. The V segment lost 5 bases and the J segment 8 bases; nucleotides outside the gene matches: 4. Germline V lookup: CDR1 SEHNR, CDR2 FQNEAQ (reference sequence). CDR3 sequence: CASSRTSGNYEQFF. The CDR3, as DNA: TGTGCCAGCAGCCGGACTAGCGGGAACTATGAGCAGTTCTTC.

The chain uses TRBV5-4 and TRBJ1-2, with 7 bases lining up with TRBD1. This CDR3 contains 13 residues. The germline V gene has CDR1 SGHNT and CDR2 YYREEE (reference sequence). V shed 4 bases and J 3 bases; nucleotides not matched to a gene: 3. The CDR3 is CASSGGQYYGYTF. The CDR3, as DNA: TGTGCCAGCAGCGGGGGACAGTACTATGGCTACACCTTC. Based on the CDR3 plus reference TRBV5-4 and TRBJ1-2, the full variable domain is ETGVTQSPTHLIKTRGQQVTLRCSSQSGHNTVSWYQQALGQGPQFIFQYYREEENGRGNFPPRFSGLQFPNYSSELNVNALELDDSALYLCASSGGQYYGYTFGSGTRLTVV.

This clone was seen only once. V and J are TRBV14 and TRBJ1-2, with D uncertain. The CDR3 sequence is 14 residues long. Germline V gene lookup returns CDR1 SGHDN and CDR2 FVKESK. The ends were cut back, 0 bases at V and 6 bases at J, with 11 bases in the middle. This CDR3 is CASSQDRIAHGYTF. For the CDR3, the DNA is TGTGCCAGCAGCCAAGACAGGATCGCTCATGGCTACACCTTC.